The source of this TCR beta chain is a study of blood T cell repertoires in COVID-19. As to this clone: The sample has other DNA sequences that encode this CDR3 too.

The trim removed 6 bases at V and 6 bases at J, leaving 11 bases unmatched. Germline CDR1 and CDR2: MDHEN and SYDVKM. This CDR3 region has 17 residues. Repertoires were generated with immunoSEQ multiplex PCR, while TCRdb's copy carries only in-frame clones and drops some. This sample has about 170,000 clones, with around 74% found just once. The sequencing sample was made of peripheral blood. The clonotype was recovered from an elderly woman with acute or convalescent COVID-19. This chain connects TRBV28 to TRBJ2-2, with TRBD2 matching over 12 bases. This chain's CDR3 is CASRTSGRGGRAGELFF. Here the CDR3 DNA reads TGTGCCAGCAGGACTAGCGGGAGAGGGGGGCGGGCCGGGGAGCTGTTTTTT.